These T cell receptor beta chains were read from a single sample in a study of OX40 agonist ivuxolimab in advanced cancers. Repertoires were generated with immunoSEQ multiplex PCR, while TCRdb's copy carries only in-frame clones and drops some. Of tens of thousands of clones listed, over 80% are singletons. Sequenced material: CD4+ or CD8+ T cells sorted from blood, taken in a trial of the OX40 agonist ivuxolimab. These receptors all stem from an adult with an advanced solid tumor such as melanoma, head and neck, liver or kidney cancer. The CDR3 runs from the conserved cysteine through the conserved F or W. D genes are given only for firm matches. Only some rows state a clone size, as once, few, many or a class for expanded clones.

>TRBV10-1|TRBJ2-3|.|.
CASSEGYAQDTQYF
TGCGCCAGCAGTGAAGGGTACGCCCAAGATACGCAGTATTTT
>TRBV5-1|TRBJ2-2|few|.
CASRLTTGELFF
TGCGCCAGCCGCTTGACGACCGGGGAGCTGTTTTTT
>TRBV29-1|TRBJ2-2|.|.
CSVGPNTGELFF
TGCAGCGTTGGACCGAACACCGGGGAGCTGTTTTTT
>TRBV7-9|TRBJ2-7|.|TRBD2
CASSLDLAGGLQVYEQYF
TGTGCCAGCAGCTTGGATCTAGCGGGAGGGCTTCAGGTCTACGAGCAGTACTTC
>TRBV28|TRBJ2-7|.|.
CASSSVTRGNEQYF
TGTGCCAGCAGTTCCGTGACTAGAGGCAACGAGCAGTACTTC
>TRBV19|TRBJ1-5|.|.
CASSPGGARQPQHF
TGTGCCAGTAGCCCCGGGGGGGCTCGGCAGCCCCAGCATTTT
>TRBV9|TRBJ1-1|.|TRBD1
CASSSGTGNTEAFF
TGTGCCAGCAGCTCCGGGACAGGGAACACTGAAGCTTTCTTT
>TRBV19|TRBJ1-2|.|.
CASSTQENYGYTF
TGTGCCAGTAGTACTCAAGAAAACTATGGCTACACCTTC
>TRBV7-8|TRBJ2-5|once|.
CASSPRTAPETQYF
TGTGCCAGCAGCCCACGGACAGCCCCCGAGACCCAGTACTTC
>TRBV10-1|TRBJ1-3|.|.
CASSQPGVGNTIYF
TGCGCCAGCAGTCAGCCCGGGGTCGGAAACACCATATATTTT
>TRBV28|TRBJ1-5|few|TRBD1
CASSLSGRGGNQPQHF
TGTGCCAGCAGTTTATCGGGCAGGGGGGGCAATCAGCCCCAGCATTTT
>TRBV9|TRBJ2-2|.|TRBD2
CASSPGLAGGSELFF
TGTGCCAGCAGCCCGGGACTAGCGGGAGGTTCGGAGCTGTTTTTT
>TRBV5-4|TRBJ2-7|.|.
CASSLGSARSEQYF
TGTGCCAGCAGCTTGGGGTCGGCCCGTTCCGAGCAGTACTTC
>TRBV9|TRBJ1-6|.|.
CASSPWGDSPLHF
TGTGCCAGCAGCCCTTGGGGAGATTCACCCCTCCACTTT
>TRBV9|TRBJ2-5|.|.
CASSVDSDQTQYF
TGTGCCAGCAGCGTCGACAGCGACCAGACCCAGTACTTC
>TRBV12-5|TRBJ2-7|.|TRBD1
CASGLVACGHPPGTANKTYEQYF
TGTGCTAGTGGTTTGGTAGCTTGTGGGCACCCCCCCGGGACAGCCAACAAAACCTACGAGCAGTACTTC
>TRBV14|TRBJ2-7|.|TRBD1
CASSRGQGAYEQYF
TGTGCCAGCAGCCGGGGACAGGGTGCCTACGAGCAGTACTTC
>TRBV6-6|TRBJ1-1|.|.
CASSYSGRLNTEAFF
TGTGCCAGCAGTTACTCGGGCAGGTTGAACACTGAAGCTTTCTTT
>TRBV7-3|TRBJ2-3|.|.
CASSLKLGEDTQYF
TGTGCCAGCAGCTTAAAATTGGGTGAAGATACGCAGTATTTT
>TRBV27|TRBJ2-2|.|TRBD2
CASSPLAGVGELFF
TGTGCCAGCAGTCCTCTAGCGGGAGTAGGGGAGCTGTTTTTT
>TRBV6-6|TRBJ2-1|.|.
CASSFWGNEQFF
TGTGCCAGCAGTTTTTGGGGTAATGAGCAGTTCTTC
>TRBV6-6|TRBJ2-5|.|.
CASSSDGGPETQYF
TGTGCCAGCAGTTCGGACGGTGGTCCGGAGACCCAGTACTTC
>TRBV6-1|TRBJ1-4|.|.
CASSVSALLFF
TGTGCCAGCAGTGTATCTGCCTTGCTGTTTTTT
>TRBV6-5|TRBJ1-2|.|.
CASSYLQQNGYTF
TGTGCCAGCAGTTACCTCCAACAGAATGGCTACACCTTC
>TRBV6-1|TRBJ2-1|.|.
CASSVQGSPYNEQFF
TGTGCCAGCAGTGTACAGGGCTCCCCCTACAATGAGCAGTTCTTC
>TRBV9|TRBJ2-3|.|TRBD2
CASSTRLATSTDTQYF
TGTGCCAGCAGCACCAGACTAGCGACTAGCACAGATACGCAGTATTTT
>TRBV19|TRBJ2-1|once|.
CASLGNEQFF
TGTGCCAGTCTTGGCAATGAGCAGTTCTTC
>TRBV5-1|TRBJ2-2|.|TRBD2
CASSLRTSDHTGELFF
TGCGCCAGCAGCCTACGGACTAGCGACCACACCGGGGAGCTGTTTTTT
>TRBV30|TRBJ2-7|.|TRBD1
CAWSTGQGYEQYF
TGTGCCTGGAGTACGGGACAGGGCTACGAGCAGTACTTC
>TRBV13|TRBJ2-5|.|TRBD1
CASSSRDSRNQETQYF
TGTGCCAGCAGCTCCCGGGACAGTAGAAACCAAGAGACCCAGTACTTC
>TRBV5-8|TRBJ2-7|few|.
CASSLNGVEQYF
TGTGCCAGCAGCTTGAACGGCGTCGAGCAGTACTTC
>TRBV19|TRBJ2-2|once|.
CASSFRPGQAQGELFF
TGTGCCAGTAGTTTTCGACCGGGACAAGCGCAAGGGGAGCTGTTTTTT
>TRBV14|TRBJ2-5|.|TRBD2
CASSQVFGGAETQYF
TGTGCCAGCAGCCAAGTTTTCGGGGGGGCAGAGACCCAGTACTTC
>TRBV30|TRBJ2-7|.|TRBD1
CAWSEAGGVPSYEQYF
TGTGCCTGGAGTGAGGCAGGGGGCGTCCCATCCTACGAGCAGTACTTC
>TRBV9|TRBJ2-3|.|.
CASSEGGISRTDTQYF
TGTGCCAGCAGCGAAGGGGGAATCAGTCGCACAGATACGCAGTATTTT
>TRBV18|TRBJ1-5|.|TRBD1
CASSLDRVNQPQHF
TGTGCCAGCTCACTGGACAGGGTCAATCAGCCCCAGCATTTT
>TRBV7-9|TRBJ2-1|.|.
CASSWGRGHEQFF
TGTGCCAGCAGCTGGGGGCGCGGGCATGAGCAGTTCTTC
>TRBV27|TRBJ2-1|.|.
CASSLVGNEQFF
TGTGCCAGCAGTTTGGTGGGGAATGAGCAGTTCTTC
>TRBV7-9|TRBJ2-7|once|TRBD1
CASSSTGKTYYEQYF
TGTGCCAGCAGCTCGACAGGGAAGACTTACTACGAGCAGTACTTC
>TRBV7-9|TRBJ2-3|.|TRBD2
CASSYRAGESDTQYF
TGTGCCAGCAGCTATCGAGCGGGAGAGTCAGATACGCAGTATTTT
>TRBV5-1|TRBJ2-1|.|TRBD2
CASSLPSGSYNEQFF
TGCGCCAGCAGCTTACCTAGCGGTTCCTACAATGAGCAGTTCTTC
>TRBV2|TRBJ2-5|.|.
CASSPWAGQLQETQYF
TGTGCCAGCAGCCCCTGGGCGGGACAGCTACAAGAGACCCAGTACTTC
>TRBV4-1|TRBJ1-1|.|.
CASSQDGVLMNTEAFF
TGCGCCAGCAGCCAAGACGGAGTCCTCATGAACACTGAAGCTTTCTTT
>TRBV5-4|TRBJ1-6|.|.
CASSFGQSNSPLHF
TGTGCCAGCAGCTTCGGGCAGTCAAATTCACCCCTCCACTTT
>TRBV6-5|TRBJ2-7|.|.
CASSYSIAESYEQYF
TGTGCCAGCAGTTACTCAATAGCGGAGTCCTACGAGCAGTACTTC
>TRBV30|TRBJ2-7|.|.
CACRVGPPEQYF
TGTGCCTGTCGCGTAGGCCCTCCGGAGCAGTACTTC
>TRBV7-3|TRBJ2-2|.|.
CASSLIVSASNTGELFF
TGTGCCAGCAGCTTAATCGTCTCGGCTTCGAACACCGGGGAGCTGTTTTTT
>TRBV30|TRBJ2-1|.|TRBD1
CAWSLPGQGNNEQFF
TGTGCCTGGAGCCTACCGGGACAGGGAAACAATGAGCAGTTCTTC